The next 16 T cell receptor beta chains were all read from a single sample in a study of T cells in Graves' hyperthyroidism and ophthalmopathy. The CDR3 regions of TCR beta were amplified from RNA transcripts. HTBI primers drove first-round RT-PCR of the TCR CDR3. TCRdb independently ran MiXCR on the multiplex PCR reads; one entry per CDR3 protein. The repertoire has about 37,000 distinct CDR3 sequences, under 60% of them found once; the top ten carry around a sixth. Sequencing was done on a sample of blood. The receptor set was obtained from a man in his forties with Graves' ophthalmopathy.

Ten or more counts support this clonotype. V and J are TRBV5-1 and TRBJ2-5, with D maybe TRBD1 (6 bases). This CDR3 is built from 15 residues. CDR1 is SGHRS and CDR2 is YFSETQ in the germline V gene. V lost 5 bases and J lost 1, with 15 bases in between. The CDR3 bases are TGCGCCAGCAGTCTAACAGGGTCTCTCCAAGAGACCCAGTACTTC. It yields the protein CASSLTGSLQETQYF.

V gene TRBV29-1 combines with J gene TRBJ1-1, with D possibly being TRBD1 (5 bases). The V and J ends lost 5 bases and 3 bases respectively, with 13 bases between them. Germline V gene lookup returns CDR1 SQVTM and CDR2 ANQGSEA. The CDR3 runs to 13 residues. The CDR3 nucleotides are TGCAGCGTTCGACCAGGGTGGGACACTGAAGCTTTCTTT. Translation: CSVRPGWDTEAFF.

This clonotype showed up many times. V gene TRBV5-5 combines with J gene TRBJ2-7, with D uncertain. CDR1 is SGHKS, CDR2 YYEKEE, per germline (reference sequence). CDR3 length: 13 amino acids. V lost 1 base to trimming and J lost 5 bases, with 10 bases between them. In DNA form, the CDR3 reads TGTGCCAGCAGCTTGAAGGGCTTGGACGAGCAGTACTTC. It translates to CASSLKGLDEQYF.

Only one count was recorded for this clonotype. The CDR3 end shows no conserved phenylalanine or tryptophan, and so a read error is likely. The chain has TRBV5-1 and TRBJ2-3; 7 nucleotides line up with TRBD2. Germline CDR1 reads SGHRS; CDR2 reads YFSETQ. V lost 2 bases and J lost 5; bases outside the gene matches: 5. This CDR3 contains 14 residues. The CDR3 DNA reads as TGCGCCAGCAGCTTAAGACTAGCCGAAGATACGCAGTATGTT. Translated: CASSLRLAEDTQYV.

The V gene is TRBV2, the J gene TRBJ2-7, with D perhaps matching TRBD2 (5 bases). The CDR3 consists of 12 residues. CDR1 and CDR2 from the germline V gene are SNHLY and FYNNEI. V shed 7 bases and J shed 2 bases, with 9 bases lying between them. The CDR3 protein is CASNGETYEQYF. The CDR3 DNA follows: TGTGCCAGCAACGGGGAGACCTACGAGCAGTACTTC.

This clonotype was found many times. This chain connects TRBV3-1 to TRBJ1-2, with D hard to call. Trimming pared 4 bases from V and 8 bases from J, leaving 17 bases between. Germline-derived CDR1 and CDR2 are LGHDT and YNNKEL (reference sequence). The CDR3 sequence is 14 residues long. The DNA for the CDR3 is TGTGCCAGCAGCCCACGGCGGGTCGAGAGGGGCTACACCTTC. It encodes CASSPRRVERGYTF.

The genes are TRBV20-1 and TRBJ1-2, with 9 bases matching TRBD1. Looked up from germline, CDR1 is DFQATT and CDR2 is SNEGSKA (reference sequence). The CDR3 covers 17 residues. Losses at the gene ends were 3 bases for V and 8 bases for J; bases not matched to a gene: 19. CDR3 coding DNA: TGCAGTGCTAGGGACCTAACAGGGGGCCCAATCGGACGCGGCTACACCTTC. Translated: CSARDLTGGPIGRGYTF.

This clonotype was recorded many times. V gene TRBV18 combines with J gene TRBJ2-7; no clear D. V lost 2 bases and J lost 2, with 10 bases in between. Germline V lookup: CDR1 KGHSH, CDR2 LQKENI. The CDR3 consists of 14 residues. The CDR3, as DNA: TGTGCCAGCTCACCAAACAGAAATGCCTACGAGCAGTACTTC. Translation: CASSPNRNAYEQYF.

Many counts were recorded for this clonotype. The chain uses TRBV12-3 or TRBV12-4 and TRBJ1-4; a weak D match, TRBD1 (5 bases). Trimming shortened V by 3 bases and J by 1 base, and 12 bases separated the two germline ends. This CDR3 has 16 amino acids. CDR3 loop: CASSFFRGGTNEKLFF. The CDR3 DNA sequence: TGTGCCAGCAGTTTCTTCCGGGGGGGAACTAATGAAAAACTGTTTTTT.

Only one count was recorded for this clonotype. At one end the junction does not follow the germline gene, possibly because of a read error. CDR3 residues: CASSYSYAGQDNEQFF. The DNA for the CDR3 is TGTGCCAGCAGTTATTCCTACGCCGGACAGGACAATGAACAGTTCTTC. The rearrangement links TRBV6-5 to TRBJ2-1; TRBD1 matches at 7 bases. Germline V gene data show CDR1 as MNHEY and CDR2 as SVGAGI. This CDR3 is 16 amino acids long.

This clonotype has ten or more counts. The chain couples TRBV7-9 to TRBJ2-2; unclear D gene. V was cut by 2 bases and J by 1 base, with 11 bases left in between. The CDR3 has 16 residues. CDR1 and CDR2 from the germline V gene are SEHNR and FQNEAQ (reference sequence). CDR3 in DNA: TGTGCCAGCAGCTTACGCGCCGACGGGAACACCGGGGAGCTGTTTTTT. Translation gives CASSLRADGNTGELFF.

The V call is TRBV20-1, the J call TRBJ2-2, with TRBD1 as a possible D gene (6 bases). The tail of the sequence fits TRBJ2-3 better, so the J call may be wrong. CDR1 DFQATT and CDR2 SNEGSKA come from the germline V gene (reference sequence). CDR3 length equals 13 residues. The CDR3 reads CSARVQGTITQYF. The CDR3 nucleotides read TGCAGTGCTAGGGTTCAGGGGACCATTACGCAGTATTTT.

This clonotype was observed a single time. The CDR3 is CASSKTSGSYGYTF. As DNA, the CDR3 is TGTGCCAGTAGCAAGACTAGCGGGAGCTATGGCTACACCTTC. The rearrangement links TRBV19 to TRBJ1-2; D not resolved. V was trimmed by 6 bases and J by 4 bases, leaving 15 bases between them. The germline gives CDR1 LNHDA, CDR2 SQIVND (reference sequence). This CDR3 is 14 amino acids long.

CDR3 loop: CASSPGTEGIRDTIYF. The CDR3 region has the DNA TGCGCCAGCAGCCCCGGGACAGAGGGTATCAGAGACACCATATATTTT. The chain combines TRBV5-1 with TRBJ1-3; 7 nucleotides agree with TRBD1. Germline-derived CDR1 and CDR2 are SGHRS and YFSETQ. Trimming took 4 bases from V and 8 from J; bases not matched to a gene: 15. This CDR3 is 16 amino acids long.

The chain has TRBV2 and TRBJ2-6; D might be TRBD1 or TRBD2, each matching 5 bases. V dropped 4 bases and J dropped 2 bases, with 9 bases sitting between them. This CDR3 spans 15 amino acids. The germline V gene has CDR1 SNHLY and CDR2 FYNNEI. The CDR3 DNA reads TGTGCCAGCAGTGTTTGGGGACCTGGGGCCAACGTCCTGACTTTC. Its protein is CASSVWGPGANVLTF.

The V call is TRBV19, the J call TRBJ1-5; no clear D. The germline CDR1 and CDR2 sequences are LNHDA and SQIVND (reference sequence). CDR3 length equals 14 residues. Trimming took off 8 bases at V and 4 bases at J, with 15 bases between the two ends. The CDR3 nucleotides are TGTGCCAGTGACCAGGCCCGGAAAAATCAGCCCCAGCATTTT. This translates into CASDQARKNQPQHF.